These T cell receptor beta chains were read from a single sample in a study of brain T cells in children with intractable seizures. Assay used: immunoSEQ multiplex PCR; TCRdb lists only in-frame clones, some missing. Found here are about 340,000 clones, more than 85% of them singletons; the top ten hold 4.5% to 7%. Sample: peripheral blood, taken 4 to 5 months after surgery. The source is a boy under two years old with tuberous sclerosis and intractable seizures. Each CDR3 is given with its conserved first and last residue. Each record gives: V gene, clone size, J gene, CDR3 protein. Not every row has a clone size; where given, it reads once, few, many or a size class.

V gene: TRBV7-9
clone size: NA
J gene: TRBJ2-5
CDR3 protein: CASSSWNSGGPPRETQYF

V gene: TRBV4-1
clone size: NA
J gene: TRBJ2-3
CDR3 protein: CASSQVEGRSTDTQYF

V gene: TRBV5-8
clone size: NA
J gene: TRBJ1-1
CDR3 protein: CASSLAPGQGHTEAFF

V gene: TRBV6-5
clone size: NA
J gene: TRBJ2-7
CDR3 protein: CASTQNSGSFYEQYF

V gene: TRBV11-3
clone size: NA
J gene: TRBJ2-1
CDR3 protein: CASSKRLAGNNEQFF

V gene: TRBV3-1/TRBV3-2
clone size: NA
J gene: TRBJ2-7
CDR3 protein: CASSQGRAGLTYEQYF

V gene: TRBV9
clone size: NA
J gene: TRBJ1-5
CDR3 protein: CASSVGILSNQPQHF

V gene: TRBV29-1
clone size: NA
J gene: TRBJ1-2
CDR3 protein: CSVGTLGDYGYTF

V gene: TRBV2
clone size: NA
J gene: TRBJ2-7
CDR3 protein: CASISPSYEQYF

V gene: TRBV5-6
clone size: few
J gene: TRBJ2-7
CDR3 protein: CASRVLGGPSYEQYF

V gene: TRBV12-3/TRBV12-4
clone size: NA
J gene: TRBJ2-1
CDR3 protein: CASSPGNEQFF

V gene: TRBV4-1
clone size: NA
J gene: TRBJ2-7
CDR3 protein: CASSQELAGRGYEQYF

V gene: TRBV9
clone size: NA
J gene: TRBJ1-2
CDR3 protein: CASSVAAGTSGYTF

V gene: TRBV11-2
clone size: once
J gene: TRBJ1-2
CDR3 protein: CASRSRQEGLNGYTF